This T cell receptor (beta chain) derives from a study of technical replicates of blood from a few donors. The table came from immunoSEQ multiplex PCR; TCRdb's copy has only in-frame clones and leaves some out. The table records about 74,000 clones, more than 85% of them present only once. Per germline, CDR1 DFQATT and CDR2 SNEGSKA (reference sequence). The CDR3 extends over 11 amino acids. The germline V and J ends were trimmed by 5 bases and 8 bases, with 12 bases remaining between them. The chain links TRBV20-1 to TRBJ1-1; D might be TRBD1 (6 bases). This sequence originates from a human donor in good health. Sequences were obtained from T cells isolated from PBMCs. In nucleotides, the CDR3 is TGCAGTGCTGAGCAGGGGTGGGAAGCTTTCTTT. Protein sequence: CSAEQGWEAFF.